This record looks at one TCR beta chain sequence and its context. Sequence at one end of the junction differs from germline and may be a read error. Per the study methods: Reference gene primer amplification yielded estimated nucleated cell counts. Data came from immunoSEQ multiplex PCR; TCRdb stores just in-frame clones and leaves some out. V and J calls plus clone size are reproduced from that table; the DNA served to infer D and trimming. The sample lists 140,000 to 150,000 clones, over 75% occurring once. This sample was taken from a study of blood T cell repertoires in COVID-19. For the study at large: The United States, Italy and Spain provided the acute and convalescent COVID-19 samples. PBMCs, B-cell-depleted T cells, or T cells provided the cDNA or gDNA that made up the material.

The CDR3 runs to 13 residues. The sequence was obtained from a woman between 45 and 65 years old with acute or convalescent COVID-19. The chain joins TRBV12-3 or TRBV12-4 to TRBJ1-4; 9 nucleotides line up with TRBD1. Sequencing was done on a sample of peripheral blood. CDR3 sequence reads: CASRGQGLEKVFF. CDR3 DNA: TGTGCCAGCAGAGGACAGGGGCTTGAAAAAGTGTTTTTT.